These T cell receptor beta chains were read from a single sample in a study of identifying expanded T cells in peripheral blood. Method: immunoSEQ multiplex PCR; TCRdb's copy keeps in-frame clones and lacks some. This table has more than 70,000 clones, around 85% appearing once. The sequenced sample consisted of blood. The receptors originated from a person between 18 and 75 years old in good health. Each CDR3 is given with its conserved first and last residue. Fields, in order: J gene, V gene, clone size, D gene, CDR3 protein, CDR3 DNA. D genes are given only for firm matches. Size is omitted from some rows. Given values are once, few, many or a class for expanded clones.

j_gene: TRBJ2-1
v_gene: TRBV5-1
abundance: NA
d_gene: TRBD2
CDR3aa: CASRRTSGGNNEQFF
CDR3nt: TGCGCCAGCAGGCGTACTAGCGGGGGAAACAATGAGCAGTTCTTC

j_gene: TRBJ1-6
v_gene: TRBV19
abundance: few
d_gene: TRBD1
CDR3aa: CATRWGQGGNSPLHF
CDR3nt: TGTGCCACCCGGTGGGGACAGGGGGGTAATTCACCCCTCCACTTT

j_gene: TRBJ2-7
v_gene: TRBV4-1
abundance: NA
d_gene: NA
CDR3aa: CASSGRQSSYEQYF
CDR3nt: TGCGCCAGCTCCGGACGGCAGAGCTCCTACGAGCAGTACTTC

j_gene: TRBJ1-1
v_gene: TRBV7-2
abundance: NA
d_gene: NA
CDR3aa: CASSLARAGSEAFF
CDR3nt: TGTGCCAGCAGCTTAGCTCGGGCTGGGTCTGAAGCTTTCTTT

j_gene: TRBJ1-2
v_gene: TRBV7-8
abundance: NA
d_gene: NA
CDR3aa: CASSLPGLNYGYTF
CDR3nt: TGTGCCAGCAGCCTACCTGGACTCAACTATGGCTACACCTTC

j_gene: TRBJ1-3
v_gene: TRBV5-8
abundance: once
d_gene: NA
CDR3aa: CASSFRGRSSGNTIYF
CDR3nt: TGTGCCAGCAGCTTTCGGGGGAGAAGCTCTGGAAACACCATATATTTT

j_gene: TRBJ2-7
v_gene: TRBV19
abundance: NA
d_gene: NA
CDR3aa: CASSIRTDLLYEQYF
CDR3nt: TGTGCCAGTAGTATAAGGACCGATCTCCTCTACGAGCAGTACTTC

j_gene: TRBJ1-6
v_gene: TRBV2
abundance: few
d_gene: TRBD1
CDR3aa: CARSNQQGGTSPLHF
CDR3nt: TGTGCCAGATCCAACCAACAGGGGGGGACTTCACCCCTCCACTTT

j_gene: TRBJ1-3
v_gene: TRBV7-8
abundance: NA
d_gene: NA
CDR3aa: CASSLALEATGNTIYF
CDR3nt: TGTGCCAGCAGCTTAGCCCTTGAGGCCACTGGAAACACCATATATTTT

j_gene: TRBJ1-5
v_gene: TRBV30
abundance: NA
d_gene: TRBD1
CDR3aa: CAWTRGIGQPQHF
CDR3nt: TGTGCCTGGACCAGGGGGATTGGGCAGCCCCAGCATTTT

j_gene: TRBJ2-7
v_gene: TRBV11-2
abundance: NA
d_gene: NA
CDR3aa: CASSPFPYEQYF
CDR3nt: TGTGCCAGCAGCCCATTCCCCTACGAGCAGTACTTC

j_gene: TRBJ1-4
v_gene: TRBV13
abundance: NA
d_gene: TRBD1
CDR3aa: CASSSRDRGTNEKLFF
CDR3nt: TGTGCCAGCAGCTCCCGGGACAGGGGGACTAATGAAAAACTGTTTTTT

j_gene: TRBJ2-3
v_gene: TRBV5-6
abundance: NA
d_gene: NA
CDR3aa: CASSFYSGYTQYF
CDR3nt: TGTGCCAGCAGCTTCTACAGCGGTTATACGCAGTATTTT

j_gene: TRBJ2-7
v_gene: TRBV5-1
abundance: NA
d_gene: TRBD2
CDR3aa: CASSRGLSGEQYF
CDR3nt: TGCGCCAGCAGCCGGGGACTTAGCGGGGAGCAGTACTTC

j_gene: TRBJ1-2
v_gene: TRBV9
abundance: NA
d_gene: NA
CDR3aa: CASSARGGRDYGYTF
CDR3nt: TGTGCCAGCAGCGCCAGGGGTGGGCGCGACTATGGCTACACCTTC

j_gene: TRBJ2-5
v_gene: TRBV5-5
abundance: NA
d_gene: TRBD2
CDR3aa: CASSITSGRKETQYF
CDR3nt: TGTGCCAGCAGCATAACTAGCGGGAGGAAAGAGACCCAGTACTTC

j_gene: TRBJ1-5
v_gene: TRBV7-9
abundance: NA
d_gene: NA
CDR3aa: CASASGGDQPQHF
CDR3nt: TGTGCCAGCGCCTCCGGAGGGGATCAGCCCCAGCATTTT

j_gene: TRBJ2-3
v_gene: TRBV11-3
abundance: NA
d_gene: NA
CDR3aa: CASSQGRSTDTQYF
CDR3nt: TGTGCCAGCAGCCAAGGGAGGAGCACAGATACGCAGTATTTT

j_gene: TRBJ1-5
v_gene: TRBV6-6
abundance: NA
d_gene: NA
CDR3aa: CASSPPGDQPQHF
CDR3nt: TGTGCCAGCAGTCCTCCCGGTGATCAGCCCCAGCATTTT

j_gene: TRBJ2-7
v_gene: TRBV11-3
abundance: NA
d_gene: NA
CDR3aa: CASNPGFGSDEQYF
CDR3nt: TGTGCCAGCAATCCAGGGTTTGGGTCGGACGAGCAGTACTTC

j_gene: TRBJ1-1
v_gene: TRBV7-6
abundance: NA
d_gene: TRBD1
CDR3aa: CASSPGQENTEAFF
CDR3nt: TGTGCCAGCAGCCCGGGACAGGAGAACACTGAAGCTTTCTTT

j_gene: TRBJ2-1
v_gene: TRBV5-1
abundance: once
d_gene: NA
CDR3aa: CASSLDHNEQFF
CDR3nt: TGCGCCAGCAGCTTGGATCACAATGAGCAGTTCTTC

j_gene: TRBJ2-7
v_gene: TRBV11-2
abundance: NA
d_gene: TRBD1
CDR3aa: CASSLDPTGAYEQYF
CDR3nt: TGTGCCAGCAGCTTAGATCCGACAGGGGCCTACGAGCAGTACTTC

j_gene: TRBJ2-5
v_gene: TRBV2
abundance: NA
d_gene: NA
CDR3aa: CASSEWQGRKETQYF
CDR3nt: TGTGCCAGCAGTGAGTGGCAGGGTCGGAAAGAGACCCAGTACTTC

j_gene: TRBJ1-2
v_gene: TRBV5-6
abundance: NA
d_gene: TRBD1
CDR3aa: CASSMMTGLDGYTF
CDR3nt: TGTGCCAGCAGCATGATGACAGGGTTGGATGGCTACACCTTC

j_gene: TRBJ2-6
v_gene: TRBV7-9
abundance: NA
d_gene: TRBD1
CDR3aa: CASNLQGETNVLTF
CDR3nt: TGTGCCAGCAACCTACAGGGGGAAACCAACGTCCTGACTTTC

j_gene: TRBJ1-5
v_gene: TRBV18
abundance: NA
d_gene: NA
CDR3aa: CASSPGRISNQPQHF
CDR3nt: TGTGCCAGCTCACCGGGCCGAATCAGCAATCAGCCCCAGCATTTT

j_gene: TRBJ1-1
v_gene: TRBV7-9
abundance: NA
d_gene: NA
CDR3aa: CASSQPAEAFF
CDR3nt: TGTGCCAGCAGCCAACCCGCTGAAGCTTTCTTT

j_gene: TRBJ1-6
v_gene: TRBV7-3
abundance: NA
d_gene: NA
CDR3aa: CASSYEYGGNSPLHF
CDR3nt: TGTGCCAGCAGTTACGAATATGGGGGAAATTCACCCCTCCACTTT

j_gene: TRBJ2-3
v_gene: TRBV6-1
abundance: NA
d_gene: NA
CDR3aa: CASSEGPGLTDTQYF
CDR3nt: TGTGCCAGCAGTGAAGGGCCGGGGCTCACAGATACGCAGTATTTT

j_gene: TRBJ1-1
v_gene: TRBV2
abundance: once
d_gene: NA
CDR3aa: CASSEYREAFF
CDR3nt: TGTGCCAGCAGTGAATACCGGGAAGCTTTCTTT

j_gene: TRBJ2-2
v_gene: TRBV5-4
abundance: NA
d_gene: TRBD1
CDR3aa: CASSPDRVGPTGELFF
CDR3nt: TGTGCCAGCAGCCCGGACAGGGTGGGGCCTACCGGGGAGCTGTTTTTT